What follows are 19 T cell receptor beta chains derived from one specimen sequenced in a study of blood T cell repertoires in COVID-19 (dated by TCRdb to the early 2020s). To prepare the library, the immunoSEQ multiplex PCR assay was applied. TCRdb mirrors the immuneACCESS table, restricted to in-frame sequences. Some clones are absent from its copies; in checked studies, under half trace to an unresolved V gene, and the reason for the others is unknown. This sample comprises about 46,000 clones, just over 85% of them detected only once. The ten biggest clones cover about 4.6% of the sample. The source material was peripheral blood. Receptors were obtained from a man older than 75 with active COVID-19.

The chain couples TRBV6-2 or TRBV6-3 to TRBJ2-7; a weak D match, TRBD1 (6 bases). Trimming stripped 0 bases from V and 0 bases from J, with 12 bases between. Germline CDR1 and CDR2: MNHEY and SVGEGT. This CDR3 comprises 16 residues. In DNA, the CDR3 is TGTGCCAGCAGTTACTCAGGACAGACCCACTCCTACGAGCAGTACTTC. Translating it yields CASSYSGQTHSYEQYF.

This clone showed up just once. This sequence joins TRBV27 and TRBJ1-2; no firm D call. Trimming shortened V by 0 bases and J by 4 bases, and 9 bases separated the two germline ends. The V gene's germline CDR1 is MNHEY and CDR2 SMNVEV (reference sequence). The CDR3 is made up of 14 amino acids. The CDR3 is CASSLSASRYGYTF. Written as DNA, the CDR3 is TGTGCCAGCAGTTTATCGGCCAGTCGCTATGGCTACACCTTC.

The rearrangement uses TRBV7-2 and TRBJ1-5; no clear D. Germline values: CDR1 SGHTA, CDR2 FQGNSA. With 0 bases removed from V and 5 bases from J, the gap between germline ends came to 14 bases. The CDR3 sequence is 16 residues long. The CDR3 protein is CASSLARAGLDQPQHF. CDR3 bases: TGTGCCAGCAGCTTAGCGCGAGCGGGCCTCGATCAGCCCCAGCATTTT.

This clone was detected a few times. The chain employs TRBV4-1 and TRBJ2-7; 8 nucleotides line up with TRBD2. The germline V gene encodes CDR1 MGHRA and CDR2 YSYEKL. The CDR3 length is 17 residues. V was pared by 0 bases and J by 2 bases, with 9 bases of the junction left unmatched. The CDR3 nucleotides read TGCGCCAGCAGCCAAGATTCGCCCTCTAGCGGGCCCTACGAGCAGTACTTC. Its protein product is CASSQDSPSSGPYEQYF.

The chain couples TRBV5-1 to TRBJ2-1; TRBD2 is a possible D gene (5 bases). Trimming left V 0 bases short and J 9 bases short, with 16 bases between. The CDR3 has 15 amino acids. Per the germline V gene, CDR1 is SGHRS and CDR2 is YFSETQ. The CDR3 bases are TGCGCCAGCAGCTTGGCTGGCGTGGGAGAGGGTGAGCAGTTCTTC. This gives the protein CASSLAGVGEGEQFF. Variable domain in full (rest from reference TRBV5-1 and TRBJ2-1): KAGVTQTPRYLIKTRGQQVTLSCSPISGHRSVSWYQQTPGQGLQFLFEYFSETQRNKGNFPGRFSGRQFSNSRSEMNVSTLELGDSALYLCASSLAGVGEGEQFFGPGTRLTVL.

This clone was seen once. V gene TRBV18 combines with J gene TRBJ2-7, with 9 bases identical to TRBD1. CDR1 is KGHSH, CDR2 LQKENI, per germline. The CDR3 runs to 14 residues. Trimming cost V 2 bases and J 3 bases; bases outside gene matches: 2. CDR3: CASSPGTGYYEQYF. For the CDR3, the DNA is TGTGCCAGCTCACCAGGGACAGGGTACTACGAGCAGTACTTC.

The gene calls are TRBV7-2 and TRBJ2-1; unclear D gene. Trimming took 1 base from V and 5 from J, leaving 9 bases between them. This CDR3 has 14 amino acids. Germline V CDR1 and CDR2: SGHTA, FQGNSA. In DNA, the CDR3 is TGTGCCAGCAGCTTAGGGGCACCCCACAATGAGCAGTTCTTC. Protein sequence: CASSLGAPHNEQFF.

This clone was recorded once. The rearrangement joins TRBV28 to TRBJ2-7; possible D gene TRBD1, 6 bases. The CDR3 totals 16 residues. Trimming cost V 8 bases and J 5 bases, with 25 bases left between them. CDR1 and CDR2 from the germline V gene are MDHEN and SYDVKM. The CDR3, as DNA: TGTGCCAGCTCCTCCAGCCGAAGGGGGTTAGCCCACGAGCAGTACTTC. Translation: CASSSSRRGLAHEQYF.

This clone was counted a few times. The chain employs TRBV5-1 and TRBJ1-3; no firm D call. The CDR3 consists of 17 residues. In germline, CDR1 is SGHRS, CDR2 YFSETQ. V lost 2 bases, J lost 0 bases, and 15 bases lay in between. The CDR3 nucleotides read TGCGCCAGCAGCTTACGCCCGCAGGTTCGCTCTGGAAACACCATATATTTT. It codes for CASSLRPQVRSGNTIYF. Drawing the rest from reference TRBV5-1 and TRBJ1-3, the complete variable domain is KAGVTQTPRYLIKTRGQQVTLSCSPISGHRSVSWYQQTPGQGLQFLFEYFSETQRNKGNFPGRFSGRQFSNSRSEMNVSTLELGDSALYLCASSLRPQVRSGNTIYFGEGSWLTVV.

The V call is TRBV11-2, the J call TRBJ2-3; D ambiguous. This CDR3 region has 13 residues. Germline V gene lookup returns CDR1 SGHAT and CDR2 FQNNGV. Trimming shortened V by 2 bases and J by 0 bases, and 3 bases separated the two germline ends. The CDR3: CASSLPSTDTQYF. The CDR3 DNA follows: TGTGCCAGCAGCTTACCTAGCACAGATACGCAGTATTTT.

V is TRBV3-1 (or the pseudogene TRBV3-2) and J is TRBJ2-7; 8 bases fit TRBD1. The CDR3 runs to 15 residues. With V trimmed by 4 bases and J by 4 bases, 9 bases remained unmatched. Germline V gene sequence: CDR1 LGHDT, CDR2 YNNKEL (reference sequence). CDR3 nucleotide sequence: TGTGCCAGCAGCCGCGGACAGGGTAATCGTTACGAGCAGTACTTC. Translated: CASSRGQGNRYEQYF.

The CDR3, as DNA: TGTGCCAGCAGCTTAGAAGGGACTAGCGGGAGCGAGCAGTACTTC. It specifies CASSLEGTSGSEQYF. The chain has TRBV7-2 and TRBJ2-7, with 14 bases fitting TRBD2. The germline CDR1 and CDR2 sequences are SGHTA and FQGNSA. The CDR3 has 15 residues. V was clipped by 1 base and J by 6 bases; unmatched bases: 2.

This clone was seen a handful of times. CDR3 amino acids: CASSYEWVRTF. CDR3 bases: TGTGCCAGCAGTTACGAGTGGGTCAGGACCTTC. This chain connects TRBV6-2 or TRBV6-3 to TRBJ1-2; D is undetermined. This CDR3 has 11 residues. Germline V gene data show CDR1 as MNHEY and CDR2 as SVGEGT. The V end was cut by 2 bases, the J end by 14 bases, with 12 bases between.

The J gene is TRBJ2-1, the V gene TRBV28; 13 nucleotides line up with TRBD2. The length of the CDR3 is 20 residues. After removal of 3 bases from V and 6 bases from J, the junction contained 17 bases not matched to a gene. From germline, CDR1 is MDHEN and CDR2 SYDVKM. In nucleotides, the CDR3 is TGTGCCAGCAGTTTCGGACTAGCGGGAGTTTGGGGACGTCCGAGCAATGAGCAGTTCTTC. Protein product: CASSFGLAGVWGRPSNEQFF.

The chain recombines TRBV27 with TRBJ2-5; no clear D. Trimming took 3 bases from V and 4 from J, leaving 6 bases between them. The CDR3 runs 12 residues. The germline V gene encodes CDR1 MNHEY and CDR2 SMNVEV (reference sequence). CDR3 in DNA: TGTGCCAGCAGTTTCCCCGGAGAGACCCAGTACTTC. Its translation: CASSFPGETQYF.

V and J are TRBV3-1 (or the pseudogene TRBV3-2) and TRBJ2-1, with 8 bases identical to TRBD1. This CDR3 contains 13 residues. J gave up 9 bases and V 2 bases, and 3 bases lay outside the gene matches. In germline, CDR1 is LGHDT, CDR2 YNNKEL (reference sequence). The CDR3 loop is CASSQQGAGEQFF. In nucleotides, the CDR3 is TGTGCCAGCAGCCAACAGGGGGCAGGTGAGCAGTTCTTC.

The chain is built from TRBV28 and TRBJ2-7; possibly TRBD2 for D (5 bases). This CDR3 is 16 amino acids long. Germline V gene data show CDR1 as MDHEN and CDR2 as SYDVKM. V was shortened by 6 bases and J by 0 bases, with 18 bases between the two germline ends. CDR3 nucleotides: TGTGCCAGCAGCCCCCCGAGCGGAAAGAGCTCCTACGAGCAGTACTTC. Its translation: CASSPPSGKSSYEQYF.

J is TRBJ1-1 and V is TRBV19, with D unresolved. Trimming took off 4 bases at V and 4 bases at J, with 10 bases between the two ends. The CDR3 runs 13 residues. The germline CDR1 and CDR2 sequences are LNHDA and SQIVND (reference sequence). CDR3 region: CASSTVRGTEAFF. The CDR3 DNA follows: TGTGCCAGTAGTACCGTACGGGGCACTGAAGCTTTCTTT. Based on the CDR3 plus reference TRBV19 and TRBJ1-1, the full variable domain is DGGITQSPKYLFRKEGQNVTLSCEQNLNHDAMYWYRQDPGQGLRLIYYSQIVNDFQKGDIAEGYSVSREKKESFPLTVTSAQKNPTAFYLCASSTVRGTEAFFGQGTRLTVV.

This chain links TRBV13 with TRBJ2-3; D is perhaps TRBD1 (5 bases). The CDR3 extends over 13 amino acids. Germline V gene data show CDR1 as PRHDT and CDR2 as FYEKMQ (reference sequence). The V and J ends lost 4 bases and 4 bases respectively, with 9 bases between them. The CDR3 sequence: CASSSDRSDTQYF. The CDR3 region has the DNA TGTGCCAGCAGCTCAGACAGATCAGATACGCAGTATTTT.